The 20 T cell receptor beta chains in this list originate from one sample, sequenced in a study of shared clonotypes between healthy human individuals. Method: immunoSEQ multiplex PCR; TCRdb's copy keeps in-frame clones and lacks some. The sample lists 400,000 to 500,000 clones, less than 80% occurring once. The sequenced sample consisted of PBMCs. These receptors originate from a woman aged 40 to 50 in good health. Some clones in this sample may be carry-over from other donors' samples.

This clone occurred a few times. The junction and the germline gene differ at one end; a read error may be behind it. The rearrangement joins TRBV6-5 to TRBJ2-7, with TRBD1 identical over 9 bases. The CDR3 spans 15 residues. Germline V lookup: CDR1 MNHEY, CDR2 SVGAGI. CDR3 coding DNA: TGTGCCAGCAGTACGCCCCGGACAGGGGTCTACGGGCAGTACTTC. Protein product: CASSTPRTGVYGQYF.

This clone was seen only a few times. This sequence joins TRBV5-4 and TRBJ1-1; D unresolved. Looked up from germline, CDR1 is SGHNT and CDR2 is YYREEE (reference sequence). CDR3 length equals 14 residues. The V end was cut by 4 bases, the J end by 0 bases, with 10 bases between. The CDR3 here is CASSRPPMNTEAFF. The CDR3 coding sequence is TGTGCCAGCAGCCGCCCCCCCATGAACACTGAAGCTTTCTTT. The whole variable domain, remainder taken from reference TRBV5-4 and TRBJ1-1, is ETGVTQSPTHLIKTRGQQVTLRCSSQSGHNTVSWYQQALGQGPQFIFQYYREEENGRGNFPPRFSGLQFPNYSSELNVNALELDDSALYLCASSRPPMNTEAFFGQGTRLTVV.

V gene TRBV9 combines with J gene TRBJ2-3; 10 nucleotides agree with TRBD1. In germline, CDR1 is SGDLS, CDR2 YYNGEE. The CDR3 loop spans 17 amino acids. The V and J ends lost 0 bases and 0 bases, in that order; junction bases with no gene match: 4. CDR3 loop: CASSVEGTGVSTDTQYF. CDR3 sequence (DNA): TGTGCCAGCAGCGTAGAAGGGACAGGGGTTAGCACAGATACGCAGTATTTT.

CDR3 DNA sequence: TGTGCCACCAGCAGATCACCCCTCCTAGCATACGAGCAGTACTTC. This gives the protein CATSRSPLLAYEQYF. The chain recombines TRBV15 with TRBJ2-7, with a tentative D call TRBD2 (5 bases). The CDR3 extends over 15 amino acids. The V end was cut by 2 bases, the J end by 4 bases, with 15 bases between. The germline V gene has CDR1 LNHNV and CDR2 YYDKDF (reference sequence).

This sequence joins TRBV25-1 and TRBJ2-7; no clear D gene. This CDR3 is built from 11 residues. Trimming took 6 bases from V and 7 from J, leaving 10 bases between them. From germline, CDR1 is MGHDK and CDR2 SYGVNS. The CDR3 DNA is TGTGCCAGCAGCGCGTTAAATGAGCAGTACTTC. Protein sequence: CASSALNEQYF.

The chain employs TRBV5-6 and TRBJ2-2; weak D call: TRBD2 (6 bases). The V and J ends lost 3 bases and 5 bases respectively, with 20 bases between them. CDR1 SGHDT and CDR2 YYEEEE come from the germline V gene. The CDR3 sequence is 17 residues long. DNA for the CDR3: TGTGCCAGCAGCTCGACGCTTCTGGGTAGCGGAACCGGGGAGCTGTTTTTT. Amino acid sequence: CASSSTLLGSGTGELFF.

The chain links TRBV20-1 to TRBJ1-4, with no clear D. V lost 3 bases and J 7 bases, leaving 6 bases between the germline ends. The CDR3 length is 11 residues. CDR1 and CDR2 (germline): DFQATT, SNEGSKA (reference sequence). As DNA, the CDR3 is TGCAGTGCTAGTCGTTTTGAAAAACTGTTTTTT. Translation: CSASRFEKLFF.

The rearrangement joins TRBV27 to TRBJ2-5; D call uncertain. Germline V gene lookup returns CDR1 MNHEY and CDR2 SMNVEV (reference sequence). Trimming took 0 bases from V and 4 from J, leaving 12 bases between them. The CDR3 has 15 amino acids. CDR3 sequence reads: CASSLSAGPLETQYF. CDR3 nucleotide sequence: TGTGCCAGCAGTTTATCGGCAGGTCCTCTAGAGACCCAGTACTTC.

The chain employs TRBV6-5 and TRBJ2-3, with 11 nucleotides matching TRBD2. Unmatched junction bases numbered 4, after V lost 2 bases and J lost 6 bases. The germline gives CDR1 MNHEY, CDR2 SVGAGI. CDR3 length: 15 amino acids. This CDR3 is CASSYVAGGRDTQYF. CDR3 bases: TGTGCCAGCAGTTACGTAGCGGGAGGGCGTGATACGCAGTATTTT.

V is TRBV19 and J is TRBJ2-7; 7 bases map to TRBD1. This CDR3 spans 15 amino acids. V lost 4 bases, J lost 0 bases, and 6 bases stayed unmatched. Germline V gene data show CDR1 as LNHDA and CDR2 as SQIVND (reference sequence). CDR3 in amino acids: CASSTGQASSYEQYF. Here the CDR3 DNA reads TGTGCCAGTAGTACCGGACAGGCCTCCTCCTACGAGCAGTACTTC.

The chain carries TRBV28 and TRBJ2-3; 7 bases align to TRBD2. With 6 bases clipped from V and 4 bases from J, the junction kept 13 bases outside the gene matches. CDR1 is MDHEN and CDR2 is SYDVKM in the germline V gene. The CDR3 contains 16 residues. The CDR3 here is CASSRARLAPPDTQYF. DNA for the CDR3: TGTGCCAGCAGCCGGGCCCGACTAGCCCCCCCAGATACGCAGTATTTT.

The chain joins TRBV5-4 to TRBJ2-5; 8 positions match TRBD2. The CDR3 extends over 15 amino acids. Trimming removed 0 bases from V and 4 bases from J; junction bases left unmatched: 5. Germline-derived CDR1 and CDR2 are SGHNT and YYREEE (reference sequence). This chain's CDR3 is CASSLDAGGRETQYF. DNA for the CDR3: TGTGCCAGCAGCTTGGATGCGGGAGGTAGAGAGACCCAGTACTTC.

Here the CDR3 reads CASSLERAAGNTIYF. In DNA, the CDR3 is TGTGCCAGCAGCTTAGAACGGGCCGCTGGAAACACCATATATTTT. V gene TRBV11-2 combines with J gene TRBJ1-3; D is ambiguous. V lost 0 bases to trimming and J lost 2 bases, with 8 bases between them. The CDR3 length is 15 residues. Germline V CDR1 and CDR2: SGHAT, FQNNGV.

The V gene is TRBV4-3, the J gene TRBJ1-3; D ambiguous. V was shortened by 1 base and J by 0 bases, with 19 bases between the two germline ends. The CDR3 has 19 residues. Germline CDR1 reads LGHNA; CDR2 reads YSLEER. The CDR3 coding sequence is TGCGCCAGCAGCCAAGTATACTGGCAGAGCCTTTCCTCTGGAAACACCATATATTTT. Amino acid sequence: CASSQVYWQSLSSGNTIYF.

V gene TRBV7-9 combines with J gene TRBJ2-4, with 10 nucleotides matching TRBD1. Germline values: CDR1 SEHNR, CDR2 FQNEAQ (reference sequence). The trim removed 4 bases at V and 2 bases at J, leaving 5 bases unmatched. The CDR3 is 16 amino acids. In nucleotides, the CDR3 is TGTGCCAGCAGCTCTCGGGGACAGGGGCCCAAAAACATTCAGTACTTC. This translates into CASSSRGQGPKNIQYF.

The table lists this clone with a few counts. This chain joins TRBV5-1 and TRBJ2-7; 8 bases are shared with TRBD1. Germline V gene data show CDR1 as SGHRS and CDR2 as YFSETQ. Losses at the gene ends were 4 bases for V and 3 bases for J; bases not matched to a gene: 9. This CDR3 is 15 amino acids long. CDR3: CASSQQGGAHYEQYF. The CDR3 DNA reads TGCGCCAGCAGCCAACAGGGGGGCGCTCACTACGAGCAGTACTTC.

The chain is built from TRBV5-8 and TRBJ2-7; D remains ambiguous. The CDR3 consists of 11 residues. CDR1 and CDR2 from the germline V gene are SGHTS and YDEGEE. Deletions cut 5 bases from V and 3 bases from J, with 6 bases between. CDR3 loop: CASSSYYEQYF. CDR3 bases: TGTGCCAGCAGTTCATACTACGAGCAGTACTTC.

The gene calls are TRBV28 and TRBJ2-7, with 14 bases matching TRBD2. The germline gives CDR1 MDHEN, CDR2 SYDVKM. V shed 6 bases, J shed 4 bases, and the junction held 14 bases outside the gene matches. The CDR3 has 18 amino acids. DNA of the CDR3: TGTGCCAGCAGGTTCCAATGGGGAAGACTAGCGGGAGGGTACGAGCAGTACTTC. The encoded protein is CASRFQWGRLAGGYEQYF.

The chain combines TRBV28 with TRBJ2-6; no definite D call. CDR3 size: 19 residues. V dropped 3 bases and J dropped 1 base, with 19 bases sitting between them. Per the germline V gene, CDR1 is MDHEN and CDR2 is SYDVKM. The DNA of the CDR3 is TGTGCCAGCAGTTTGGCAGAAAACACCTTCTGGTCTGGGGCCAACGTCCTGACTTTC. It encodes CASSLAENTFWSGANVLTF.

This sequence joins TRBV28 and TRBJ1-3, with D uncertain. V was shortened by 5 bases and J by 0 bases, with 11 bases between the two germline ends. The germline V gene has CDR1 MDHEN and CDR2 SYDVKM. The CDR3 is made up of 15 amino acids. The CDR3 DNA reads TGTGCCAGCAGTCCCCCCCAGCTCTCTGGAAACACCATATATTTT. Its protein is CASSPPQLSGNTIYF.